This paragraph covers one TCR beta chain sequence. V lost 4 bases and J lost 4; bases outside the gene matches: 14. The CDR3 contains 17 residues. Germline V gene lookup returns CDR1 SGHRS and CDR2 YFSETQ. TCRdb processed the RT-PCR reads anew with MiXCR; each CDR3 protein has one entry. The sample yields about 520,000 distinct CDR3 sequences, less than 30% seen once. This sample is part of a study of response to subunit inactivated influenza vaccine. The V and J genes are TRBV5-1 and TRBJ2-1; 7 bases fit TRBD2. The receptor was isolated from a man aged 45-60 years who received an inactivated influenza vaccine. Specimen: CD4+ T cells sorted from PBMCs, collected 5 days after vaccination. The CDR3: CASSTQPSGQQYNEQFF. The CDR3 DNA is TGCGCCAGCAGCACACAGCCTAGCGGACAACAGTACAATGAGCAGTTCTTC.